This is a list of T cell receptor beta chains from one sample in a study of beta chain features in type 1 diabetes. Sequenced by immunoSEQ multiplex PCR; TCRdb stores in-frame clones only, minus some. The sample has about 400,000 clones; roughly 12% are singletons. Sequenced material: naive CD4+ T cells from blood. Receptor source: a woman aged 18 to 35 with type 1 diabetes. Each CDR3 is given with its conserved first and last residue.

cdr3_aa: CASARGGEADTQYF
v_call: TRBV6-5

cdr3_aa: CASSLERAGELFF
v_call: TRBV5-5

cdr3_aa: CASSFGFRGSYEQYF
v_call: TRBV5-1

cdr3_aa: CASSYLYTGELFF
v_call: TRBV6-5

cdr3_aa: CASNLYEQYF
v_call: TRBV19

cdr3_aa: CASRLATSGSYEQYF
v_call: TRBV28

cdr3_aa: CASSLTGRGYEQYF
v_call: TRBV27

cdr3_aa: CSVSGGRRRGITDTQYF
v_call: TRBV29-1

cdr3_aa: CASKLANQETQYF
v_call: TRBV19

cdr3_aa: CSITSGGPSYEQYF
v_call: TRBV29-1

cdr3_aa: CASSSPGPGEQPQHF
v_call: TRBV5-4

cdr3_aa: CASSPSGNYGYTF
v_call: TRBV18

cdr3_aa: CASSLTPGGNYGYTF
v_call: TRBV7-2

cdr3_aa: CATSRGDTSGGNDEQFF
v_call: TRBV15

cdr3_aa: CASSPHPGQDYGYTF
v_call: TRBV9

cdr3_aa: CASSSAGGPSDTQYF
v_call: TRBV7-7

cdr3_aa: CAISESASREGEQYF
v_call: TRBV10-3

cdr3_aa: CASSRPGLAGQFF
v_call: TRBV18

cdr3_aa: CASSQGKVTRGFDEQYF
v_call: TRBV4-1

cdr3_aa: CASSYSVTGSDEQYF
v_call: TRBV6-5

cdr3_aa: CSVEGADRLARADTQYF
v_call: TRBV29-1

cdr3_aa: CAWTAGNYGYTF
v_call: TRBV30

cdr3_aa: CATSRGGRGFSEAFF
v_call: TRBV15

cdr3_aa: CASSPGQRGTGELFF
v_call: TRBV5-1

cdr3_aa: CASSIGQVNEQFF
v_call: TRBV11-2

cdr3_aa: CASSVGGTSRTDTQYF
v_call: TRBV9

cdr3_aa: CASSQDRVNTEAFF
v_call: TRBV5-1

cdr3_aa: CASSLVPGQFKYF
v_call: TRBV7-3

cdr3_aa: CASSRDSRGYGYTF
v_call: TRBV5-6

cdr3_aa: CASSRQGKANEQYF
v_call: TRBV2

cdr3_aa: CASRLGGGTTEAFF
v_call: TRBV2

cdr3_aa: CASSLLAGPTEAFF
v_call: TRBV11-2

cdr3_aa: CASSPGLATYNEQFF
v_call: TRBV7-3

cdr3_aa: CASSPTTDSNEQFF
v_call: TRBV18

cdr3_aa: CASSANYEQYF
v_call: TRBV2

cdr3_aa: CASSHSPRRPNSPLHF
v_call: TRBV6-6

cdr3_aa: CASSFQGARYEQYF
v_call: TRBV28

cdr3_aa: CSTKTGSSYNEQFF
v_call: TRBV29-1

cdr3_aa: CASSLTGTSVSEQFF
v_call: TRBV5-1

cdr3_aa: CSGGLGNEQFF
v_call: TRBV20-1

cdr3_aa: CSVSSAGAVYEQYF
v_call: TRBV29-1

cdr3_aa: CAIAGATSYEQYF
v_call: TRBV10-3

cdr3_aa: CASINFTALAGAWRTDTQYF
v_call: TRBV5-1

cdr3_aa: CASIGQFSTDTQYF
v_call: TRBV28

cdr3_aa: CASSYSPGGIYNEQFF
v_call: TRBV6-5

cdr3_aa: CASSQDKTSGRGQETQYF
v_call: TRBV4-3

cdr3_aa: CSGRTSGDSYEQYF
v_call: TRBV29-1

cdr3_aa: CASSPSTDYGYTF
v_call: TRBV18

cdr3_aa: CASSLVMNTEAFF
v_call: TRBV7-9

cdr3_aa: CAISPGQGGEKLFF
v_call: TRBV10-3

cdr3_aa: CASSRSGGMSGANVLTF
v_call: TRBV9

cdr3_aa: CATSRDGGSFYEQYF
v_call: TRBV15

cdr3_aa: CASSFGQGTYEQYF
v_call: TRBV27

cdr3_aa: CSHSRTGGETQYF
v_call: TRBV29-1